Following are 29 T cell receptor beta chains from one sample sequenced in a study of blood T cell repertoires in COVID-19. Profiled with immunoSEQ multiplex PCR; TCRdb holds only in-frame clones, not every one. The sample contains tens of thousands of clones, 75% to 90% of which appear only once. The sequencing input was peripheral blood. Every receptor here comes from a man aged 30 to 39 with acute or convalescent COVID-19.

The chain recombines TRBV5-4 with TRBJ1-6; 8 bases fit TRBD1. This CDR3 region has 18 residues. Trimming took 0 bases from V and 3 from J; bases not matched to a gene: 8. Germline-derived CDR1 and CDR2 are SGHNT and YYREEE (reference sequence). CDR3 residues: CASSLGARTGGYNSPLHF. The CDR3 DNA reads TGTGCCAGCAGCTTGGGGGCCCGTACAGGGGGCTATAATTCACCCCTCCACTTT.

The V gene is TRBV7-2, the J gene TRBJ2-3, with 7 bases that match TRBD2. Germline-derived CDR1 and CDR2 are SGHTA and FQGNSA. This CDR3 contains 15 residues. Losses at the gene ends were 1 base for V and 4 bases for J; bases not matched to a gene: 5. The DNA of the CDR3 is TGTGCCAGCAGCTTAGATTCCCTAGCGGCAGATACGCAGTATTTT. Its protein is CASSLDSLAADTQYF. The full variable domain, completed using reference TRBV7-2 and TRBJ2-3, is GAGVSQSPSNKVTEKGKDVELRCDPISGHTALYWYRQSLGQGLEFLIYFQGNSAPDKSGLPSDRFSAERTGGSVSTLTIQRTQQEDSAVYLCASSLDSLAADTQYFGPGTRLTVL.

V is TRBV7-8 and J is TRBJ1-1, with D perhaps TRBD1 (5 bases). V lost 6 bases and J lost 0, with 11 bases in between. The germline V gene encodes CDR1 SGHVS and CDR2 FQNEAQ. This CDR3 has 14 amino acids. CDR3 amino acids: CASSRQRMNTEAFF. The CDR3 bases are TGTGCCAGCAGTCGACAGCGGATGAACACTGAAGCTTTCTTT.

V usage is TRBV5-8 and J usage is TRBJ2-3, with D uncertain. V was pared by 4 bases and J by 5 bases, with 5 bases between. The germline V gene has CDR1 SGHTS and CDR2 YDEGEE. This CDR3 comprises 11 residues. The CDR3 here is CASSRRDTQYF. CDR3 sequence (DNA): TGTGCCAGCAGCCGTCGAGATACGCAGTATTTT.

This rearrangement joins TRBV4-3 to TRBJ2-7; tentative D call: TRBD1 (6 bases). The V and J ends lost 3 bases and 3 bases respectively, with 18 bases between them. The CDR3 loop spans 16 amino acids. Germline V CDR1 and CDR2: LGHNA, YSLEER. The CDR3 DNA reads as TGCGCCAGCAGCCATGCCCGGCCAGGGACATTCTACGAGCAGTACTTC. Its translation is CASSHARPGTFYEQYF.

The chain recombines TRBV5-1 with TRBJ1-2; no clear D. V lost 3 bases, J lost 0 bases, and 12 bases lay in between. Germline CDR1 is SGHRS and CDR2 is YFSETQ. The CDR3 totals 15 residues. CDR3 DNA sequence: TGCGCCAGCAGCTCGTCGGGATCTACTAACTATGGCTACACCTTC. Translating it yields CASSSSGSTNYGYTF. Supplemented by reference TRBV5-1 and TRBJ1-2, the full variable domain reads KAGVTQTPRYLIKTRGQQVTLSCSPISGHRSVSWYQQTPGQGLQFLFEYFSETQRNKGNFPGRFSGRQFSNSRSEMNVSTLELGDSALYLCASSSSGSTNYGYTFGSGTRLTVV.

The chain carries TRBV25-1 and TRBJ2-1; D may be TRBD2 (5 bases). CDR1 is MGHDK, CDR2 SYGVNS, per germline. V was clipped by 5 bases and J by 4 bases, with 9 bases between them. The CDR3 totals 13 residues. CDR3 coding DNA: TGTGCCAGCAGTCCGGGATATTACAATGAGCAGTTCTTC. Residues: CASSPGYYNEQFF.

The chain recombines TRBV6-5 with TRBJ1-1, with a possible D match to TRBD1 (5 bases). CDR1 MNHEY and CDR2 SVGAGI come from the germline V gene. Trimming took off 2 bases at V and 4 bases at J, with 17 bases between the two ends. The CDR3 extends over 16 amino acids. CDR3 bases: TGTGCCAGCAGTTACCGCCAGGGTGTTTGGGGCACTGAAGCTTTCTTT. Its translation: CASSYRQGVWGTEAFF.

The rearrangement uses TRBV2 and TRBJ2-5, with D possibly being TRBD2 (5 bases). This CDR3 is 12 amino acids long. Germline CDR1 is SNHLY and CDR2 is FYNNEI. V dropped 7 bases and J dropped 5 bases, with 11 bases sitting between them. The CDR3 spells CASTGIRETQYF. CDR3 bases: TGTGCCAGCACGGGGATTCGGGAGACCCAGTACTTC.

V gene TRBV18 combines with J gene TRBJ2-7, with TRBD2 matching over 10 bases. Germline trimming cut 6 bases from V and 5 bases from J; bases unmatched to any gene: 16. Germline CDR1 KGHSH, CDR2 LQKENI. CDR3 length equals 17 residues. The DNA of the CDR3 is TGTGCCAGCTCGGCGTCCGTGGGACTAGCGATTCCCCACGAGCAGTACTTC. Translated, it gives CASSASVGLAIPHEQYF.

The V and J genes are TRBV5-4 and TRBJ2-1, with TRBD2 identical over 11 bases. Germline loops: CDR1 SGHNT, CDR2 YYREEE (reference sequence). This CDR3 has 17 residues. With V trimmed by 0 bases and J by 7 bases, 9 bases remained unmatched. The CDR3 region is CASSLVPSGRSINEQFF. The CDR3 DNA follows: TGTGCCAGCAGCTTGGTTCCTAGCGGGAGGTCGATAAATGAGCAGTTCTTC.

This chain uses TRBV6-1 with TRBJ1-3, with 8 bases aligning to TRBD1. Germline CDR1 MNHNS, CDR2 SASEGT. The CDR3 length is 17 residues. The V segment lost 1 base and the J segment 1 base; nucleotides outside the gene matches: 6. The CDR3 protein is CASSEGQGKISGNTIYF. In DNA form, the CDR3 reads TGTGCCAGCAGTGAAGGACAGGGGAAAATTTCTGGAAACACCATATATTTT.

The rearrangement joins TRBV2 to TRBJ1-2; a weak D match, TRBD1 (6 bases). Trimming took off 6 bases at V and 13 bases at J, with 21 bases between the two ends. This CDR3 has 13 residues. Looked up from germline, CDR1 is SNHLY and CDR2 is FYNNEI. The CDR3 DNA is TGTGCCAGCAGGGAGACAACGACAGGCCTGGCCACCTTC. Translating gives CASRETTTGLATF.

This clone is judged medium-sized. The chain carries TRBV5-5 and TRBJ2-7, with D possibly being TRBD2 (6 bases). The CDR3 sequence is 13 residues long. The V and J ends lost 2 bases and 6 bases respectively, with 12 bases between them. Germline V gene data show CDR1 as SGHKS and CDR2 as YYEKEE (reference sequence). The CDR3 here is CASSLDPGVEQYF. The DNA of the CDR3 is TGTGCCAGCAGCTTAGACCCGGGGGTCGAGCAGTACTTC.

The rearrangement uses TRBV4-3 and TRBJ1-1; 7 nucleotides align to TRBD1. The germline CDR1 and CDR2 sequences are LGHNA and YSLEER. This CDR3 contains 15 residues. The ends lost 0 bases at V and 4 bases at J; junction bases unmatched: 5. CDR3 coding DNA: TGCGCCAGCAGCCAAGATAACAGGGGCGGCACTGAAGCTTTCTTT. Translation: CASSQDNRGGTEAFF.

The chain couples TRBV10-3 to TRBJ2-5; D not resolved. Germline loops: CDR1 ENHRY, CDR2 SYGVKD. The CDR3 spans 13 residues. Deletions cut 2 bases from V and 0 bases from J, with 4 bases between. The CDR3 loop reads CAISERNQETQYF. CDR3 in DNA: TGTGCCATCAGTGAGCGTAACCAAGAGACCCAGTACTTC.

CDR3 DNA: TGTGCCAGCAGCTTAGAATTCGGGACTGACTACGAGCAGTACGTC. As protein: CASSLEFGTDYEQYV. This chain joins TRBV11-2 and TRBJ2-7, with a weak D call TRBD2 (6 bases). There are 15 residues in the CDR3. Germline lookup yields CDR1 SGHAT and CDR2 FQNNGV. The ends were cut back, 0 bases at V and 3 bases at J, with 12 bases in the middle.

The chain couples TRBV7-9 to TRBJ2-3, with a weak D call TRBD2 (6 bases). Per the germline V gene, CDR1 is SEHNR and CDR2 is FQNEAQ (reference sequence). V lost 4 bases, J lost 2 bases, and 19 bases lay in between. The CDR3 totals 17 residues. The CDR3, as DNA: TGTGCCAGCAGCTCCCCGTTGCTCTCGCGGGACACAGATACGCAGTATTTT. Translating it yields CASSSPLLSRDTDTQYF.

This chain joins TRBV29-1 and TRBJ1-1; no definite D call. The CDR3 has 11 residues. V gave up 4 bases and J gave up 1 base, with 4 bases separating them. Germline V gene data show CDR1 as SQVTM and CDR2 as ANQGSEA. DNA for the CDR3: TGCAGCGTTGGACAGAACACTGAAGCTTTCTTT. Its protein product is CSVGQNTEAFF.

In this sample, this clone turned up a few times. V gene TRBV12-3 or TRBV12-4 combines with J gene TRBJ1-2; 9 bases agree with TRBD1. Trimming took 5 bases from V and 8 from J; bases not matched to a gene: 6. The CDR3 has 13 amino acids. For the CDR3, the DNA is TGTGCCAGCAGTCTCCGGGACAGGGAAGGCTACACCTTC. Protein sequence: CASSLRDREGYTF.

The chain employs TRBV2 and TRBJ1-1; D not certain. V lost 7 bases to trimming and J lost 11 bases, with 14 bases between them. CDR3 size: 11 residues. Germline assignment: CDR1 SNHLY and CDR2 FYNNEI. This CDR3 reads CASNSFSVAFF. The CDR3 region has the DNA TGTGCCAGCAATTCATTTTCAGTGGCTTTCTTT.

This clone was counted once. The chain carries TRBV6-4 and TRBJ1-5, with 9 bases that match TRBD1. Germline CDR1 MRHNA, CDR2 SNTAGT. This CDR3 is 16 amino acids long. V shed 6 bases and J 5 bases; nucleotides not matched to a gene: 11. CDR3 region: CASRKPQQGAYQPQHF. DNA for the CDR3: TGTGCCAGCAGGAAACCACAACAGGGGGCATATCAGCCCCAGCATTTT.

This rearrangement joins TRBV9 to TRBJ2-7, with D unresolved. Germline V gives CDR1 SGDLS, CDR2 YYNGEE. The CDR3 loop spans 14 amino acids. Trimming cost V 0 bases and J 6 bases, with 13 bases left between them. CDR3: CASSVGLTTSEQYF. The CDR3 DNA reads TGTGCCAGCAGCGTAGGACTTACCACCTCCGAGCAGTACTTC.

A remark on this clone: This clone may be a read error of a much larger clone one base away. The chain uses TRBV14 and TRBJ1-2; TRBD1 matches 7 bases. Germline V gene data show CDR1 as SGHDN and CDR2 as FVKESK. This CDR3 region has 13 residues. With V trimmed by 5 bases and J by 5 bases, 5 bases remained unmatched. CDR3 sequence (DNA): TGTGCCAGCAGCGCGGGACAGAATTATGGCTACACCTTC. This sequence encodes CASSAGQNYGYTF.

Only one count was recorded for this clone. The chain joins TRBV4-3 to TRBJ2-3; D call uncertain. This CDR3 is 15 amino acids long. Trimming stripped 0 bases from V and 2 bases from J, with 9 bases between. CDR1 and CDR2 (germline): LGHNA, YSLEER. The DNA for the CDR3 is TGCGCCAGCAGCCAAGATGTGCTAACCACAGATACGCAGTATTTT. Protein product: CASSQDVLTTDTQYF.

J is TRBJ2-7 and V is TRBV5-1, with 11 bases fitting TRBD1. This CDR3 is built from 14 residues. Germline CDR1 and CDR2: SGHRS and YFSETQ. V lost 4 bases, J lost 6 bases, and 6 bases stayed unmatched. The chain's CDR3 is CASSEDRGQAEQYF. The CDR3 DNA sequence: TGCGCCAGCAGCGAGGACAGGGGGCAGGCCGAGCAGTACTTC.

The chain links TRBV18 to TRBJ1-3; D uncertain. V lost 3 bases to trimming and J lost 0 bases, with 15 bases between them. This CDR3 is 17 amino acids long. Germline V gene lookup returns CDR1 KGHSH and CDR2 LQKENI. CDR3 in amino acids: CASSPFPSGPSGNTIYF. CDR3 DNA sequence: TGTGCCAGCTCACCTTTCCCAAGCGGACCCTCTGGAAACACCATATATTTT.

Written as DNA, the CDR3 is TGTGCCAGCAGCTTAGCCCGGGACAGGGCTGCTTTCTTT. As protein: CASSLARDRAAFF. This chain links TRBV7-2 with TRBJ1-1, with 9 bases fitting TRBD1. The CDR3 has 13 amino acids. Germline CDR1 is SGHTA and CDR2 is FQGNSA. The V and J ends lost 0 bases and 11 bases, in that order; junction bases with no gene match: 4.

V gene TRBV29-1 combines with J gene TRBJ1-2; 10 nucleotides agree with TRBD1. J gave up 4 bases and V 4 bases, and 3 bases lay outside the gene matches. The germline gives CDR1 SQVTM, CDR2 ANQGSEA. This CDR3 comprises 13 residues. The CDR3 spells CSVGRDRGYGYTF. The CDR3 DNA sequence: TGCAGCGTTGGCCGGGACAGGGGCTATGGCTACACCTTC. Based on the CDR3 plus reference TRBV29-1 and TRBJ1-2, the full variable domain is SAVISQKPSRDICQRGTSLTIQCQVDSQVTMMFWYRQQPGQSLTLIATANQGSEATYESGFVIDKFPISRPNLTFSTLTVSNMSPEDSSIYLCSVGRDRGYGYTFGSGTRLTVV.